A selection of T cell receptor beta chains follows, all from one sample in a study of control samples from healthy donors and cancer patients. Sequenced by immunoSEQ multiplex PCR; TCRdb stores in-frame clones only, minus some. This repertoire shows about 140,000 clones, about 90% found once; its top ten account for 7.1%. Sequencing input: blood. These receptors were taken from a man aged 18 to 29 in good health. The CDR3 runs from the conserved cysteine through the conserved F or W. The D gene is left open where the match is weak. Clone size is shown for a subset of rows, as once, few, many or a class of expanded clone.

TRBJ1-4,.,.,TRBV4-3,TGCGCCAGCAGCCGCGCGATTCAACTGATTAATGAAAAACTGTTTTTT,CASSRAIQLINEKLFF
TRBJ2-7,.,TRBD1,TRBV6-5,TGTGCCAGCAGGAGGGTGGGACAGGGGTCCTACGAGCAGTACTTC,CASRRVGQGSYEQYF
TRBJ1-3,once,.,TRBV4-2,TGTGCCAGCAGCCAAGAATTGCACTCTCCAAACACCATATATTTT,CASSQELHSPNTIYF
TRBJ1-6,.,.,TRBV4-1,TGCGCCAGCAGCCAAGAAAGAAGTTCACCCCTCCACTTT,CASSQERSSPLHF
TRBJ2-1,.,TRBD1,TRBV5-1,TGCGCCAGCAGCTTAGCGGAGGGGACAGGGGCCTACAATGAGCAGTTCTTC,CASSLAEGTGAYNEQFF
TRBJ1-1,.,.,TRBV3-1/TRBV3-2,TGTGCCAGCAGCCAATATGGGGTCACTGAAGCTTTCTTT,CASSQYGVTEAFF
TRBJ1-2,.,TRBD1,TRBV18,TGTGCCAGCTCACCACCCAACAGGGGGACCTTTTTGTATGGCTACACCTTC,CASSPPNRGTFLYGYTF
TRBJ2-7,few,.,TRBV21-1,TGTGCCAGCAGCACAGACAGGCCCTACGAGCAGTACTTC,CASSTDRPYEQYF
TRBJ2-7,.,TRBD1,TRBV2,TGTGCCAGCAGTGAAGGGGACAGGGGCGAGCAGTACTTC,CASSEGDRGEQYF
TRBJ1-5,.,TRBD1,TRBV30,TGTGCCTGGAGCGGCCTGACAGGGAAAGGTCAGCCCCAGCATTTT,CAWSGLTGKGQPQHF
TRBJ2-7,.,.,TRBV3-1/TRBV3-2,TGTGCCAGCAGCGATTCGTACGAGCAGTACTTC,CASSDSYEQYF
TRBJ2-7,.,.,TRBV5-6,TGTGCCAGCAGCTTGGGAGTGGGGTACAAGTCCTACGAGCAGTACTTC,CASSLGVGYKSYEQYF
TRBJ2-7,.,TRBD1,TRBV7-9,TGTGCCAGCAGCTTAGGGCGGGACAGGGTCTCCTACGAGCAGTACTTC,CASSLGRDRVSYEQYF
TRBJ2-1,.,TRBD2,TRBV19,TGTGCCAGTAGTATGGAGGCGCGGGGGGGTCTGGATGAGCAGTTCTTC,CASSMEARGGLDEQFF
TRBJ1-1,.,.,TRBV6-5,TGTGCCAGCACCCCTACTCAGGGGAACACTGAAGCTTTCTTT,CASTPTQGNTEAFF
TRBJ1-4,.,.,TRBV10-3,TGTGCCATCAGTGAGTCGTCCGGGGGAACTAATGAAAAACTGTTTTTT,CAISESSGGTNEKLFF
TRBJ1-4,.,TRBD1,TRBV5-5,TGTGCCAGCAGCCGGGGACAGGGGGCTGAAAAACTGTTTTTT,CASSRGQGAEKLFF
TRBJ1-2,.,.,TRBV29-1,TGCAGCGTCGCCCACGACAGAAGCTATGGCTACACCTTC,CSVAHDRSYGYTF
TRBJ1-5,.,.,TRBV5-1,TGCGCCAGCAGCCCGGACGGTCAGGCCCAGCATTTT,CASSPDGQAQHF
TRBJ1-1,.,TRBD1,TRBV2,TGTGCCAGCAGTGAAGGGGGACAGGGCCGGCAGGCTTTCTTT,CASSEGGQGRQAFF
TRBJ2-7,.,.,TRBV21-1,TGTGCCAGCAGCGCTTGGCGGGGGGGGAACTACGAGCAGTACTTC,CASSAWRGGNYEQYF
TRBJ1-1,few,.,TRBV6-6,TGTGCCAGCAGTATAGGGGATACTGAAGCTTTCTTT,CASSIGDTEAFF
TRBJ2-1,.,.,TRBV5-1,TGCGCCAGCAGCGAGGGGGGGCCCGGGAATGAGCAGTTCTTC,CASSEGGPGNEQFF
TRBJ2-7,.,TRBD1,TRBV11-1,TGTGCCAGCAGCCCCGGACAGGCTTCCGGCGAGCAGTACTTC,CASSPGQASGEQYF
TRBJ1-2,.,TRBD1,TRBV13,TGTGCCAGCAGCCCCTCGGACAGGGCTAACTATGGCTACACCTTC,CASSPSDRANYGYTF
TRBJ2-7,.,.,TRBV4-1,TGCGCCAGCAGCCAGTGGTTCCCAGGCTCCTACGAGCAGTACTTC,CASSQWFPGSYEQYF
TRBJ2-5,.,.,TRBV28,TGTGCCAGCACCGGCGGGGGCAGAGAGACCCAGTACTTC,CASTGGGRETQYF
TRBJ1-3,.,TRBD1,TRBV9,TGTGCCAGCACCCGGGACAGGGGGGACTCTGGAAACACCATATATTTT,CASTRDRGDSGNTIYF
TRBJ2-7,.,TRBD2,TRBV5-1,TGCGCCAGCAGTCCCGCGGGGGGAACCTACGAGCAGTACTTC,CASSPAGGTYEQYF
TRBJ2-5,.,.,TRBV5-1,TGCGCCAGCAGCTTGGCCGGGTCTACAGAGACCCAGTACTTC,CASSLAGSTETQYF
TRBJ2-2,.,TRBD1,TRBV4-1,TGCGCCAGCAGCCATCCGGGACAGGGGACCCCCACCGGGGAGCTGTTTTTT,CASSHPGQGTPTGELFF
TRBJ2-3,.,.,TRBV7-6,TGTGCCAGCAGCTTAACAATTTCGCGCGGACTGAGCACAGATACGCAGTATTTT,CASSLTISRGLSTDTQYF
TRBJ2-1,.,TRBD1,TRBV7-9,TGTGCCAGCAGTCTACAGGGGGCGTCCTACAATGAGCAGTTCTTC,CASSLQGASYNEQFF
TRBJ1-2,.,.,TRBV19,TGTGCCAGTAGTATAGGGTCCGGGGCTAACTATGGCTACACCTTC,CASSIGSGANYGYTF
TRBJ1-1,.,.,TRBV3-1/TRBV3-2,TGTGCCAGCAGCCAAGAATACGAGCACACTGAAGCTTTCTTT,CASSQEYEHTEAFF
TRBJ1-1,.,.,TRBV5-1,TGCGCCAGCGCCTGGGAACCTCGGGAGGGAAACACTGAAGCTTTCTTT,CASAWEPREGNTEAFF
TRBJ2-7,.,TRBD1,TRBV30,TGTGCCTGGGAGACAGGGTCGTACGAGCAGTACTTC,CAWETGSYEQYF